This T cell receptor beta chain was sequenced during a study of T cell repertoires in cytomegalovirus infection. As for the study in general: Epitope selection comprised recently identified HLA-C-restricted CMV epitopes and well-studied HLA-B-restricted CMV epitopes. Public signatures in TCR beta pointed to CMV infection and matching HLA type. Study outcomes and limitations: Across the ex vivo response, the dominant clonotypes were HLA-C-restricted CMV-specific TCR beta clonotypes.

The CDR3 is 14 amino acids. Trimming stripped 7 bases from V and 1 base from J, with 10 bases between. Per germline, CDR1 MNHNY and CDR2 SVGAGI (reference sequence). In TCRdb, the reads were re-called with MiXCR into one record per CDR3 protein. The sample contains just under 500,000 distinct CDR3 sequences, around a third of which appear only once. Notes on this clonotype: The antigen remains undetermined.

This material consisted of cultured PBMCs, taken from culture after CMV antigen stimulation. The chain employs TRBV6-6 and TRBJ2-2, with D perhaps TRBD1 (6 bases). The source is a human donor in good health (CMV status not recorded). Some clones in this sample may be carry-over from other donors' samples. The CDR3 here is CASNPDRNTGELFF. The CDR3 bases are TGTGCCAGCAACCCGGACAGGAACACCGGGGAGCTGTTTTTT.